The sequence of this TCR beta chain was determined in a study of T cells in Graves' hyperthyroidism and ophthalmopathy. The study's findings and limits: In the analysis, a 13 V-J model separated ophthalmopathy from stable hyperthyroidism.

TCR beta CDR3 sequences were amplified from RNA transcripts. An initial round of RT-PCR targeting the TCR CDR3 relied on the HTBI primer set. TCRdb redid the calling of the multiplex PCR reads with MiXCR, one entry per CDR3 protein. Among under 350,000 distinct CDR3 sequences listed, 20% to 25% were seen once. This clonotype was observed at least ten times. Its cognate antigen is unknown. Newly diagnosed patients aged 18 to 65 had hyperthyroidism of under 2 months' duration. Thyroid ultrasound and orbital computed tomography, with clinical symptoms and serum thyroxine and TRAb, informed diagnoses. This CDR3 is 14 amino acids long. CDR1 and CDR2 (germline): SGHVS, FQNEAQ. V dropped 3 bases and J dropped 4 bases, with 10 bases sitting between them.

This sequence originates from a man aged 40-49 years with Graves' hyperthyroidism that later progressed to Graves' ophthalmopathy. This chain links TRBV7-8 with TRBJ1-5, with a weak D call TRBD1 (6 bases). Material: blood. CDR3 bases: TGTGCCAGCAGCTTCTTAGGGGGGAATCAGCCCCAGCATTTT. Its translation: CASSFLGGNQPQHF.